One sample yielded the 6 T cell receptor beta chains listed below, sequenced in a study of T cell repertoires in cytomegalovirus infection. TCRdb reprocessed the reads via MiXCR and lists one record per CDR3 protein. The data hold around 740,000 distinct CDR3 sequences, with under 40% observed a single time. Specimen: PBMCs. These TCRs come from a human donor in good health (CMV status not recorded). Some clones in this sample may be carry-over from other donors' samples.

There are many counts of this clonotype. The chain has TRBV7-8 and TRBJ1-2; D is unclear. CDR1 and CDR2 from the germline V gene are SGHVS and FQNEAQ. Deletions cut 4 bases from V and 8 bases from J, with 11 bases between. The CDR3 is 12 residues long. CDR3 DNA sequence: TGTGCCAGCAGCTCAAGCCTGACCGGCTACACCTTC. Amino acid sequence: CASSSSLTGYTF. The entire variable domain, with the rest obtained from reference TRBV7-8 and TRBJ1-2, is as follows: GAGVSQSPRYKVAKRGQDVALRCDPISGHVSLFWYQQALGQGPEFLTYFQNEAQLDKSGLPSDRFFAERPEGSVSTLKIQRTQQEDSAVYLCASSSSLTGYTFGSGTRLTVV.

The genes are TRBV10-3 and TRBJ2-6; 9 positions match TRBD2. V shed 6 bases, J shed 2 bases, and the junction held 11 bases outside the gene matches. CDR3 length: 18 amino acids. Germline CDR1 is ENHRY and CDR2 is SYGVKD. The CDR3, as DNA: TGTGCCATCAGAACTAATAGCGGGAGTAGGACTGGGGCCAACGTCCTGACTTTC. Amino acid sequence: CAIRTNSGSRTGANVLTF.

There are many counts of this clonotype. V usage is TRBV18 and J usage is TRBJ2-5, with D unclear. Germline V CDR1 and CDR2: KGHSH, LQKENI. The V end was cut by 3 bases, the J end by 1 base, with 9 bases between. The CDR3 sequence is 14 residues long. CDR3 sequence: CASSPIPTQETQYF. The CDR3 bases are TGTGCCAGCTCACCCATACCAACCCAAGAGACCCAGTACTTC.

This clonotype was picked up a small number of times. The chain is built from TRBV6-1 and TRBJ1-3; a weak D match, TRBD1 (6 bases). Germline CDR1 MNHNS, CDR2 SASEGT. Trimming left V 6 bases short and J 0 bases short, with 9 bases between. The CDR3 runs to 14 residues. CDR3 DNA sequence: TGTGCCAGCAGCACACAGGGCTCTGGAAACACCATATATTTT. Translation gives CASSTQGSGNTIYF.

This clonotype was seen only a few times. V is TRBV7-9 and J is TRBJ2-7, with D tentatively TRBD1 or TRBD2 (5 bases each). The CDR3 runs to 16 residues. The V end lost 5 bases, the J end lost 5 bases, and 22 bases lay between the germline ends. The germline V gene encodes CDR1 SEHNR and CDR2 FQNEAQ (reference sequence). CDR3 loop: CASSPDTAGFGDEQYF. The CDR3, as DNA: TGTGCCAGCAGCCCGGACACGGCGGGTTTCGGGGACGAGCAGTACTTC.

The CDR3 spells CASSEAPGLAKNIQYF. The CDR3 DNA sequence: TGTGCCAGCAGTGAAGCGCCAGGACTAGCCAAAAACATTCAGTACTTC. J is TRBJ2-4 and V is TRBV6-1, with D maybe TRBD2 (5 bases). This CDR3 has 16 amino acids. The germline CDR1 and CDR2 sequences are MNHNS and SASEGT. V lost 0 bases, J lost 0 bases, and 9 bases lay in between.